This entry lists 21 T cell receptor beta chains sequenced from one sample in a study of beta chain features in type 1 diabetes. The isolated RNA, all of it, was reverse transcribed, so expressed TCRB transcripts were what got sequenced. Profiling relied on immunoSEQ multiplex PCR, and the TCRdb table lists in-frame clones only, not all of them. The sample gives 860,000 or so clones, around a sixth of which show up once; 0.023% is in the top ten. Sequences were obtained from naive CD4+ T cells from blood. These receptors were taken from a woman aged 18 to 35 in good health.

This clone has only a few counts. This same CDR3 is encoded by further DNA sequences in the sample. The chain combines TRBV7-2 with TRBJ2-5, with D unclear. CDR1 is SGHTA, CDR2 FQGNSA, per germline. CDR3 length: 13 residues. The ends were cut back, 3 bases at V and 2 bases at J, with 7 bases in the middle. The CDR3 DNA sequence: TGTGCCAGCAGCTTTACGGTACAAGAGACCCAGTACTTC. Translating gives CASSFTVQETQYF.

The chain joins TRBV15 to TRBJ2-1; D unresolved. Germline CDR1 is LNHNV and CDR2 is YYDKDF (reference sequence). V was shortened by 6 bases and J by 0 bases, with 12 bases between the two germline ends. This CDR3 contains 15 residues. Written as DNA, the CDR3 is TGTGCCACCAGTCCCTATACCACCTCCTACAATGAGCAGTTCTTC. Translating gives CATSPYTTSYNEQFF.

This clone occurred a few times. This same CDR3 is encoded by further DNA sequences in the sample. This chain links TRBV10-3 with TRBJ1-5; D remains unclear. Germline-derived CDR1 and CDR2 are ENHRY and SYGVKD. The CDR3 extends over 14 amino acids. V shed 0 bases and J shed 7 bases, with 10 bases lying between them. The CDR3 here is CAISESSGNQPQHF. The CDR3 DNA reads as TGTGCCATCAGTGAGTCATCAGGTAACCAGCCCCAGCATTTT.

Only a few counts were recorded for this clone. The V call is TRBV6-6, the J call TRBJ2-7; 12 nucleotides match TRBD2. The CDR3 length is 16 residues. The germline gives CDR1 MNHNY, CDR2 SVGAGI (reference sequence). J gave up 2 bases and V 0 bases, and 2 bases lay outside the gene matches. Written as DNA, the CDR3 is TGTGCCAGCAGTTACTCGGGACTAGCGGGCGCCTACGAGCAGTACTTC. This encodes CASSYSGLAGAYEQYF.

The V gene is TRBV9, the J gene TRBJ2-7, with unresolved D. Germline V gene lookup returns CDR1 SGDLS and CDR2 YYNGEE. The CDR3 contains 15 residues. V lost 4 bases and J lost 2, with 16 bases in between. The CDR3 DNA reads TGTGCCAGCAGCCCAAGGCAAGGGTCCACCTACGAGCAGTACTTC. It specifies CASSPRQGSTYEQYF.

CDR3 sequence: CSGKPGLITDTQYF. CDR3 nucleotide sequence: TGCAGCGGTAAACCGGGACTCATCACAGATACGCAGTATTTT. This chain uses TRBV29-1 with TRBJ2-3, with D perhaps TRBD2 (6 bases). Germline assignment: CDR1 SQVTM and CDR2 ANQGSEA. With 7 bases removed from V and 2 bases from J, the gap between germline ends came to 16 bases. The CDR3 has 14 amino acids.

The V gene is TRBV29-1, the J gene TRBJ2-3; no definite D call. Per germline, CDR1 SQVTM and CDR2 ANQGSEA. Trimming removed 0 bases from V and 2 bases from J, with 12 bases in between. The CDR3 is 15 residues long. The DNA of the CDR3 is TGCAGCGTTGAAGACTTCGGCAGGCTCACAGATACGCAGTATTTT. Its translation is CSVEDFGRLTDTQYF.

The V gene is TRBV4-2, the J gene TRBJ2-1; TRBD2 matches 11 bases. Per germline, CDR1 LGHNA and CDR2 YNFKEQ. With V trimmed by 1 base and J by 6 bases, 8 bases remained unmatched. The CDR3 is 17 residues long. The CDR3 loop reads CASSQAGTSGRFNEQFF. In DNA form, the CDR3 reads TGTGCCAGCAGCCAAGCTGGAACTAGCGGGAGATTCAATGAGCAGTTCTTC.

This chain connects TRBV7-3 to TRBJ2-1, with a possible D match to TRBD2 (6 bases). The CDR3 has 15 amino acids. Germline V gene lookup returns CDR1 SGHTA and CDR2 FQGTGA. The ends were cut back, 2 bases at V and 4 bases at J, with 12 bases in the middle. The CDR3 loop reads CASSLSASVYNEQFF. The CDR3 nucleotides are TGTGCCAGCAGCTTATCGGCTAGCGTTTACAATGAGCAGTTCTTC.

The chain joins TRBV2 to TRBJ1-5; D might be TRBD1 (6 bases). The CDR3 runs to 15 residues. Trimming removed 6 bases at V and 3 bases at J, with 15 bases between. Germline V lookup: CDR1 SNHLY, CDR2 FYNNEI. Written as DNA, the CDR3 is TGTGCCAGCAGGGGGGGCAGCTCCCCCAATCAGCCCCAGCATTTT. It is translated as CASRGGSSPNQPQHF.

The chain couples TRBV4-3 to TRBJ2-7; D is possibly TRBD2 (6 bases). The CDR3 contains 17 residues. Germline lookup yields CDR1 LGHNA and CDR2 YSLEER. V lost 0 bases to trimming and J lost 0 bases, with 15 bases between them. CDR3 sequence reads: CASSQDFYSGYSYEQYF. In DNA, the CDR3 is TGCGCCAGCAGCCAAGATTTTTATAGCGGCTACTCCTACGAGCAGTACTTC.

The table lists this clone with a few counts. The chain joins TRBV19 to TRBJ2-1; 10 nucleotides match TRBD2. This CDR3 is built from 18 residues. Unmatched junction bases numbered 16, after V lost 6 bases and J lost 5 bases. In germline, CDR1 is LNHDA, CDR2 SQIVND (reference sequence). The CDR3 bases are TGTGCCAGTAGCGATCTGAGCGGGAGGGCCCTCCCGGACAATGAGCAGTTCTTC. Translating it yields CASSDLSGRALPDNEQFF.

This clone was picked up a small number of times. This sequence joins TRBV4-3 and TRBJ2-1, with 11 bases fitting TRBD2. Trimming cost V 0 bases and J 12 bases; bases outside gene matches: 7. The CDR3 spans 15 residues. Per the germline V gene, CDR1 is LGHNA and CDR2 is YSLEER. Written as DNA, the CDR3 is TGCGCCAGCAGCCAAGATCTAGCGGGAGGAGGGTTGCAGTTCTTC. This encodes CASSQDLAGGGLQFF.

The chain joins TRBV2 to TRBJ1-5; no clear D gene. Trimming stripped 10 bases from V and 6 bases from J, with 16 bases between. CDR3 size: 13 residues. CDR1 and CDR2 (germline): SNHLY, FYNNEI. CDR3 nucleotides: TGTGCCATCAAGGACTCGCTCGGTCAGCCCCAGCATTTT. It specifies CAIKDSLGQPQHF.

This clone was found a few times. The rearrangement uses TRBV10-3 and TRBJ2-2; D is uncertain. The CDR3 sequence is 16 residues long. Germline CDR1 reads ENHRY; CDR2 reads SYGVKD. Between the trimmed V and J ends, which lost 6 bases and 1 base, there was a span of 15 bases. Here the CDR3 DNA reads TGTGCCATCAGAACCACCCCGGGCGGGAACACCGGGGAGCTGTTTTTT. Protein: CAIRTTPGGNTGELFF.

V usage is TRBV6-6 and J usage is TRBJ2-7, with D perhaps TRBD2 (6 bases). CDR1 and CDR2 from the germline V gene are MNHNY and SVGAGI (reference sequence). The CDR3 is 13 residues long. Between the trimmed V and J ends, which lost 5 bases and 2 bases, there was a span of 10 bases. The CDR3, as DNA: TGTGCCAGCAGTAGGGACTCGACCTACGAGCAGTACTTC. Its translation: CASSRDSTYEQYF.

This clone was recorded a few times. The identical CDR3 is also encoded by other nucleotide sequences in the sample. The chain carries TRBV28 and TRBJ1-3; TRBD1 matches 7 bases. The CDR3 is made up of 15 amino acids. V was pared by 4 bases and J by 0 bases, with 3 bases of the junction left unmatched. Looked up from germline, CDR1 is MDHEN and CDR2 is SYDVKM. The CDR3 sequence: CASSSGQTSGNTIYF. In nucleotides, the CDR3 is TGTGCCAGCAGTTCGGGACAGACCTCTGGAAACACCATATATTTT.

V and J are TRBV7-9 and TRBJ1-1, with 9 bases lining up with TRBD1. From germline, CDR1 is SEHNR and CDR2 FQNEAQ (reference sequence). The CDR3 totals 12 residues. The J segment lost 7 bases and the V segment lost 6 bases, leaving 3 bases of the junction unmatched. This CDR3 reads CASSWGQGEAFF. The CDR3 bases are TGTGCCAGCAGTTGGGGACAGGGTGAAGCTTTCTTT.

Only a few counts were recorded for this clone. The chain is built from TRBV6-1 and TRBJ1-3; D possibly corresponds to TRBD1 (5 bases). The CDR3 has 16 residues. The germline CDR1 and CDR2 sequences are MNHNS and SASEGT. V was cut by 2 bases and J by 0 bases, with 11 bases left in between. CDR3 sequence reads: CASSEFSGSSGNTIYF. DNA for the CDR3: TGTGCCAGCAGTGAATTCTCAGGGAGCTCTGGAAACACCATATATTTT.

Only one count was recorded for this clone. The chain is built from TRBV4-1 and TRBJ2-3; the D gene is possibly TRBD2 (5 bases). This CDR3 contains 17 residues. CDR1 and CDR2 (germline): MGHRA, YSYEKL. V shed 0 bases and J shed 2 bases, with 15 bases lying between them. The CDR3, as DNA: TGCGCCAGCAGCCAAGACCTGTTGCCCGGGATCACAGATACGCAGTATTTT. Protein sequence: CASSQDLLPGITDTQYF.

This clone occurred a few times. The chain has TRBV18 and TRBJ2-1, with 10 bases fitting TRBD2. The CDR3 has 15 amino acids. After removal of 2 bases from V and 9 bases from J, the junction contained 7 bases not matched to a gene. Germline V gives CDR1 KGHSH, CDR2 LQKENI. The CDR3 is CASSPSASGGGEQFF. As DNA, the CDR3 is TGTGCCAGCTCACCATCGGCTAGCGGGGGTGGTGAGCAGTTCTTC.